In this sample, the clone carrying this T cell receptor beta chain turned up a few times. This sample was included in a study of regulatory T cells in long-lasting Graves disease. Trimming removed 10 bases at V and 10 bases at J, with 17 bases between. CDR3 length: 13 residues. Per germline, CDR1 MNHNS and CDR2 SASEGT. The authors built TCR beta libraries using iRepertoire HTBI primers and Arm-PCR of CDR3 regions. TCRdb re-called the multiplex PCR reads through MiXCR, storing one row per CDR3 protein. The sample comprises some 400,000 distinct CDR3 sequences, about 15% of which are singletons, and approximately 15% rests with the top ten. As for time point: newly diagnosed GD, antithyroid drugs for less than 3 months. From PBMCs, RNA was extracted and then used to make the TCR library. This sample was shared with a second study, whose subject was T cells in Graves' hyperthyroidism and ophthalmopathy.

The material sequenced was peripheral blood mononuclear cells (PBMCs), taken at new diagnosis, from a patient treated with antithyroid drugs. The V call is TRBV6-1, the J call TRBJ1-6; D not certain. The source of this sequence is a woman in her 30s with Graves disease. In nucleotides, the CDR3 is TGTGCCACCTATGTCCGAAGCGGCTCACCCCTCCACTTT. Translation: CATYVRSGSPLHF.